This TCR beta chain is from a study of T-cell memory formation after mild COVID-19. Germline assignment: CDR1 LGHNA and CDR2 YNFKEQ. The V and J ends lost 4 bases and 8 bases respectively, with 18 bases between them. This CDR3 has 15 residues. About this clonotype: Its target is not known.

Broader study findings: Day 15 to 85 contractors were CD4/CD8 balanced; later expanders leaned CD4+.

TCRdb redid the calling of the 5' RACE reads with MiXCR, one entry per CDR3 protein. Among 350,000 to 500,000 distinct CDR3 sequences, more than 15% were seen once, and the ten largest hold 20% to 25%. The sequenced sample was PBMCs or a T cell subset sorted from them (not recorded which). V is TRBV4-2 and J is TRBJ2-1, with D maybe TRBD2 (5 bases). This TCR came from a man in his late teens or twenties who had mild COVID-19 (a few samples of this study predate the infection). Cell type and time point are not known. CDR3 nucleotide sequence: TGTGCCAGCAGCCTTGACCGGACTCGAAGGCATGAGCAGTTCTTC. Translating it yields CASSLDRTRRHEQFF.